The 18 T cell receptor beta chains given below trace back to one sample, sequenced in a study of tumor-infiltrating lymphocytes in primary liver carcinoma. Germline DNA was extracted too, while blood RNA derived from unsorted whole blood. TCR beta cDNA was made from roughly 450 ng total RNA with a constant-region primer. Employing slightly modified ARM-PCR, three nested multiplex PCR rounds were run, and these gave rise to the TCR beta libraries. The two initial PCR rounds, roughly 9 cycles each, used TRBV1-TRBV30 forward and C-beta reverse primers. TCRdb reprocessed the multiplex PCR reads with MiXCR, giving one entry per CDR3 protein. Of roughly 180,000 distinct CDR3 sequences listed, about 60% are singletons. The sample comprised peripheral blood. Receptor source: a man aged 40-49 years with primary liver carcinoma and hepatitis B virus infection.

The sample holds a few counts of this clonotype. The rearrangement uses TRBV12-3 or TRBV12-4 and TRBJ1-1, with D maybe TRBD1 (6 bases). Trimming stripped 3 bases from V and 5 bases from J, with 13 bases between. The CDR3 consists of 14 residues. This CDR3 is CASSFGGMGTEAFF. The CDR3 DNA reads as TGTGCCAGCAGTTTTGGGGGCATGGGTACTGAAGCTTTCTTT.

Worth noting for this clonotype: This may come from a read error, since a much larger clone is one base off. The chain's CDR3 is CARSLTTVSGANVLTF. CDR3 in DNA: TGCGCCAGAAGCCTGACGACAGTTTCTGGGGCCAACGTCCTGACTTTC. The chain uses TRBV5-1 and TRBJ2-6, with D perhaps TRBD1 (5 bases). Germline V gene sequence: CDR1 SGHRS, CDR2 YFSETQ. Deletions cut 8 bases from V and 1 base from J, with 16 bases between. CDR3 length equals 16 residues.

The chain uses TRBV30 and TRBJ1-4; TRBD1 matches 9 bases. The CDR3 consists of 18 residues. V shed 0 bases, J shed 8 bases, and the junction held 16 bases outside the gene matches. CDR1 GTSNPN and CDR2 SVGIG come from the germline V gene (reference sequence). The CDR3 is CAWSVLPYRGRVEEKLFF. In DNA, the CDR3 is TGTGCCTGGAGTGTACTTCCCTACAGGGGGCGAGTAGAGGAAAAACTGTTTTTT.

Comment on this clonotype: This may come from a read error, since a much larger clone is one base off. The V gene is TRBV4-1, the J gene TRBJ2-5; 7 bases agree with TRBD2. With 0 bases clipped from V and 5 bases from J, the junction kept 3 bases outside the gene matches. CDR1 is MGHRA, CDR2 YSYEKL, per germline. This CDR3 is 14 amino acids long. The CDR3 spells CASSQDILAETQYF. The CDR3 nucleotides are TGCGCCAGCAGCCAAGATATACTAGCGGAGACCCAGTACTTC.

The table lists this clonotype with a few counts. The V and J genes are TRBV10-3 and TRBJ2-1; TRBD1 might be the D (7 bases). Looked up from germline, CDR1 is ENHRY and CDR2 is SYGVKD. The CDR3 loop spans 15 amino acids. Trimming removed 7 bases from V and 1 base from J, with 14 bases in between. In DNA form, the CDR3 reads TGTGCCATCAAGGGGGCTAGCGTGTCCTACAATGAGCAGTTCTTC. This sequence encodes CAIKGASVSYNEQFF.

CDR3 residues: CASSEQTIETQYF. The DNA of the CDR3 is TGCGCCAGCAGTGAGCAAACGATTGAGACCCAGTACTTC. The J gene is TRBJ2-5, the V gene TRBV10-2; D remains ambiguous. The CDR3 has 13 amino acids. V was trimmed by 2 bases and J by 5 bases, leaving 9 bases between them. Germline V gives CDR1 WSHSY, CDR2 SAAADI.

This clonotype came up a few times. The chain couples TRBV6-5 to TRBJ2-3; 10 nucleotides agree with TRBD1. V trimming: 10 bases; J trimming: 6 bases; junction bases outside the gene matches: 13. This CDR3 has 15 amino acids. Germline assignment: CDR1 MNHEY and CDR2 SVGAGI. For the CDR3, the DNA is TGTGCCACCGGGACTAGGGACAGGGGTTTGGATACGCAGTATTTT. Protein product: CATGTRDRGLDTQYF.

Notes on this clonotype: Germline and junction disagree at one end, which may indicate a read error. This rearrangement joins TRBV5-4 to TRBJ1-6; D may be TRBD1 (5 bases). The CDR3 covers 15 residues. Per the germline V gene, CDR1 is SGHNT and CDR2 is YYREEE (reference sequence). CDR3 bases: TGTGCCGGCAGCTTGCAGGGATTGGGGGAATCACCCCTCCACTTT. This encodes CAGSLQGLGESPLHF.

This clonotype has a handful of counts. The J gene is TRBJ1-2, the V gene TRBV6-6; D not resolved. The CDR3 length is 12 residues. From germline, CDR1 is MNHNY and CDR2 SVGAGI (reference sequence). The germline V and J ends were trimmed by 4 bases and 8 bases, with 11 bases remaining between them. The CDR3 bases are TGTGCCAGCAGTTTGGACGGTGTCGGCTACACCTTC. Residues: CASSLDGVGYTF.

The table lists this clonotype with a few counts. This chain joins TRBV6-5 and TRBJ2-3; the D gene is possibly TRBD2 (6 bases). The V gene lost 9 bases and the J gene lost 4 bases, with 14 bases spanning the gap. Germline CDR1 MNHEY, CDR2 SVGAGI. The CDR3 sequence is 13 residues long. The CDR3 DNA follows: TGTGCCAGTCGGAGGGGTGGCCCAGATACGCAGTATTTT. Translation gives CASRRGGPDTQYF.

The gene calls are TRBV11-2 and TRBJ2-5; D may be TRBD1 (5 bases). The length of the CDR3 is 14 residues. From germline, CDR1 is SGHAT and CDR2 FQNNGV. V lost 2 bases to trimming and J lost 0 bases, with 7 bases between them. The CDR3 is CASSLQDNQETQYF. As DNA, the CDR3 is TGTGCCAGCAGCTTACAGGACAACCAAGAGACCCAGTACTTC.

This clonotype was detected a few times. The gene calls are TRBV6-5 and TRBJ2-7; 11 bases align to TRBD2. Germline V gene lookup returns CDR1 MNHEY and CDR2 SVGAGI. The CDR3 covers 14 residues. V was clipped by 5 bases and J by 2 bases; unmatched bases: 2. The CDR3 sequence: CASSGTSGAYEQYF. The CDR3 coding sequence is TGTGCCAGCAGTGGGACTAGCGGAGCCTACGAGCAGTACTTC.

Worth noting for this clonotype: The junction shows a germline mismatch at one end, possibly a read error. The CDR3 DNA reads TGTGCCAGCAGTTTAGACCACGGGACTAGATATTACGAGCAGTACTTC. This codes for CASSLDHGTRYYEQYF. This rearrangement joins TRBV11-2 to TRBJ2-7; 8 positions match TRBD2. The CDR3 is made up of 16 amino acids. Per the germline V gene, CDR1 is SGHAT and CDR2 is FQNNGV.

This clonotype has a handful of counts. The chain carries TRBV6-5 and TRBJ1-6; maybe TRBD1 (6 bases). V shed 5 bases and J shed 6 bases, with 26 bases lying between them. The CDR3 sequence is 19 residues long. The germline gives CDR1 MNHEY, CDR2 SVGAGI. The CDR3 reads CASSRQPLTGTGSNSPLHF. The DNA of the CDR3 is TGTGCCAGCAGTCGACAACCCCTTACAGGGACGGGGTCTAATTCACCCCTCCACTTT.

V is TRBV12-3 or TRBV12-4 and J is TRBJ1-1, with D maybe TRBD1 (6 bases). The V end lost 2 bases, the J end lost 1 base, and 14 bases lay between the germline ends. This CDR3 spans 16 amino acids. For the CDR3, the DNA is TGTGCCAGCAGTTTAAGGCAGGGGAAACCGAACACTGAAGCTTTCTTT. This sequence encodes CASSLRQGKPNTEAFF.

Notes on this clonotype: One end of the junction fails to match germline, which may point to a read error. The chain combines TRBV11-2 with TRBJ2-7, with a possible D match to TRBD2 (7 bases). The CDR3 is 16 residues long. Germline V lookup: CDR1 SGHAT, CDR2 FQNNGV. The CDR3 protein is CASSSLERDKSYEQYF. For the CDR3, the DNA is TGTGCCAGTAGCTCCTTAGAGCGGGACAAGTCCTACGAGCAGTACTTC.

Concerning this clonotype: A much larger clonotype is one base distant, so this may be a read error. This chain links TRBV11-1 with TRBJ2-5; 11 nucleotides align to TRBD2. The CDR3 has 15 residues. Germline assignment: CDR1 SGHAT and CDR2 FQDESV (reference sequence). CDR3 region: CSSSSPTSGTETQYF. The CDR3 DNA reads TGTTCCAGCAGCTCCCCGACTAGCGGGACCGAGACCCAGTACTTC.

As regards this clonotype: Its ends do not fully match the called genes, so a read error is possible. J is TRBJ2-3 and V is TRBV5-5; D assignment may be TRBD1 or TRBD2 (5 bases each). CDR1 is SGHKS, CDR2 YYEKEE, per germline (reference sequence). CDR3 length equals 13 residues. CDR3 loop: CASSGDLPDTRYF. CDR3 nucleotides: TGTGCCAGCAGCGGGGACCTCCCAGATACGCGGTATTTT.